Below, 2 T cell receptor beta chains from the same sample are listed, as sequenced in a study of CD8+ T cells in alopecia areata. Regarding treatment: oral pan-JAK inhibitor, 5-10 mg twice daily. Extracted RNA was reverse transcribed, and the resulting cDNA served as sequencing template. Generated by immunoSEQ multiplex PCR, the TCRdb table keeps only in-frame clones and is missing some. The sample lists 150,000 to 200,000 clones, under 80% occurring once. Sequencing was performed on CD4+ T cells sorted from blood, taken at approximately week 49, from a patient treated with tofacitinib. The source of these receptors is a human donor with alopecia areata.

The chain couples TRBV30 to TRBJ2-7; the D gene could be TRBD1 or TRBD2 (6 bases each). V was shortened by 3 bases and J by 2 bases, with 11 bases between the two germline ends. The CDR3 covers 13 residues. Germline-derived CDR1 and CDR2 are GTSNPN and SVGIG (reference sequence). In DNA form, the CDR3 reads TGTGCCTGGAGCGGGGGACACCCCTACGAGCAGTACTTC. Residues: CAWSGGHPYEQYF.

The chain combines TRBV30 with TRBJ1-5, with D maybe TRBD1 (6 bases). From germline, CDR1 is GTSNPN and CDR2 SVGIG (reference sequence). The CDR3 is made up of 15 amino acids. Trimming stripped 2 bases from V and 4 bases from J, with 15 bases between. CDR3 nucleotides: TGTGCCTGGAGTATGCCGGGACACCCTAATCAGCCCCAGCATTTT. This codes for CAWSMPGHPNQPQHF.